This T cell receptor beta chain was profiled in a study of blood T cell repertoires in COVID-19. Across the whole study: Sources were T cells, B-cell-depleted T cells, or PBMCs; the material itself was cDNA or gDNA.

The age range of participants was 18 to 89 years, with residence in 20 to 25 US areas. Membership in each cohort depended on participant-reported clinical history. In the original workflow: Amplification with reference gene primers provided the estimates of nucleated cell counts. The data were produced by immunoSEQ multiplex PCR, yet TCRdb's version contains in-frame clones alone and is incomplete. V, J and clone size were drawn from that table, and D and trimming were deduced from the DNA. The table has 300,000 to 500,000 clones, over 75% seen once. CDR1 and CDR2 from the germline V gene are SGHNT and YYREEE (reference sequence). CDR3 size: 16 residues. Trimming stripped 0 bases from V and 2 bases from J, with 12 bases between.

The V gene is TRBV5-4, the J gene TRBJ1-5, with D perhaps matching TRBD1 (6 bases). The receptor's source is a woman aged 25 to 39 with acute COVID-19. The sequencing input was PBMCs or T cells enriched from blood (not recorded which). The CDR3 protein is CASSLETGHGNQPQHF. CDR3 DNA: TGTGCCAGCAGCTTGGAAACAGGGCATGGCAATCAGCCCCAGCATTTT.